These 7 T cell receptor beta chains came from one sample sequenced in a study of CD8 T cells in ankylosing spondylitis. A single record per CDR3 protein comes from TCRdb applying MiXCR to the 5' RACE reads. The sample gives just over 350,000 distinct CDR3 sequences, roughly 22% of which show up once; over 10% is in the top ten. The sample consisted of blood, either unsorted or a sorted T cell fraction (not recorded which). These receptors came from a male donor with ankylosing spondylitis or in good health (not recorded which).

V and J are TRBV10-1 and TRBJ1-2, with unresolved D. Between the trimmed V and J ends, which lost 10 bases and 5 bases, there was a span of 20 bases. The germline V gene has CDR1 WNHNN and CDR2 SYGVQD (reference sequence). This CDR3 has 14 residues. CDR3 loop: CAKRVKGFHYGYTF. The CDR3, as DNA: TGCGCCAAGAGAGTAAAAGGATTCCATTATGGCTACACCTTC.

This clonotype was seen a few times. The V gene is TRBV5-1, the J gene TRBJ1-1, with 9 bases that match TRBD1. The J segment lost 8 bases and the V segment lost 7 bases, leaving 12 bases of the junction unmatched. The CDR3 spans 14 residues. CDR1 SGHRS and CDR2 YFSETQ come from the germline V gene. The CDR3 DNA sequence: TGCGCCAGCTACCAACCAGGGACAGGGACGGAAGCTTTCTTT. This encodes CASYQPGTGTEAFF.

The rearrangement uses TRBV12-3 or TRBV12-4 and TRBJ2-1; D is undetermined. The CDR3 has 14 amino acids. V was clipped by 1 base and J by 4 bases, with 8 bases between them. CDR3 sequence reads: CASSLGTDYNEQFF. The CDR3 DNA reads TGTGCCAGCAGTTTAGGGACGGATTACAATGAGCAGTTCTTC.

This clonotype has a handful of counts. The V and J genes are TRBV20-1 and TRBJ1-5; 7 bases are shared with TRBD1. V lost 6 bases to trimming and J lost 5 bases; unmatched junction nucleotides: 4. Germline V gene sequence: CDR1 DFQATT, CDR2 SNEGSKA (reference sequence). The CDR3 runs to 12 residues. This CDR3 is CSARQGDQPQHF. The CDR3 DNA is TGCAGTGCCCGACAGGGAGATCAGCCCCAGCATTTT.

This chain links TRBV12-5 with TRBJ2-1, with 9 bases aligning to TRBD2. From germline, CDR1 is LGHNT and CDR2 FRNRAP. The J segment lost 7 bases and the V segment lost 0 bases, leaving 13 bases of the junction unmatched. The CDR3 is 18 amino acids. In DNA, the CDR3 is TGTGCTAGTGGTTTGGTTCCGCGGGCGGGGGGGCCGATGAATGAGCAGTTCTTC. As protein: CASGLVPRAGGPMNEQFF.

This chain joins TRBV4-1 and TRBJ1-6, with TRBD1 as a possible D gene (6 bases). V was shortened by 0 bases and J by 6 bases, with 12 bases between the two germline ends. In germline, CDR1 is MGHRA, CDR2 YSYEKL. This CDR3 spans 16 amino acids. CDR3 amino acids: CASSQDSGTFNSPLHF. The DNA of the CDR3 is TGCGCCAGCAGCCAAGACTCCGGGACATTTAATTCACCCCTCCACTTT.

The chain employs TRBV5-4 and TRBJ2-5; TRBD2 matches 10 bases. Trimming cost V 4 bases and J 4 bases; bases outside gene matches: 4. The CDR3 spans 14 residues. The germline V gene has CDR1 SGHNT and CDR2 YYREEE (reference sequence). The CDR3 sequence: CASSPRTSGETQYF. CDR3 sequence (DNA): TGTGCCAGCAGCCCCCGGACTAGCGGAGAGACCCAGTACTTC.